This note documents a single TCR beta chain sequence. The CDR3 loop spans 16 amino acids. V dropped 0 bases and J dropped 0 bases, with 14 bases sitting between them. The germline gives CDR1 SQVTM, CDR2 ANQGSEA. This entry comes from a study of blood T cell repertoires in COVID-19. The wider study: Whether acute or convalescent, the COVID-19 samples came from the United States, Italy and Spain. Sample material is recorded as cDNA or gDNA derived from T cells, B-cell-depleted T cells, or PBMCs.

Original processing notes: The authors estimated nucleated cell counts from reference gene primer amplification. Only in-frame clones appear in the TCRdb table, and some are missing; sequencing was by immunoSEQ multiplex PCR. The V and J calls and clone size were taken over from that table, and D and trimming were inferred from the DNA. The data hold approximately 77,000 clones, with 70% to 90% observed a single time. The receptor was isolated from a woman aged 55-69 years with acute or convalescent COVID-19. The genes are TRBV29-1 and TRBJ1-2; possible D gene TRBD1, 6 bases. Sequenced input: peripheral blood. CDR3 loop: CSVEDPRGKANYGYTF. CDR3 bases: TGCAGCGTTGAAGATCCGAGGGGGAAAGCTAACTATGGCTACACCTTC.